The present T cell receptor beta chain was sequenced within a study of graft-versus-host responses after intestinal transplantation. Overall study context: All recipients were transplanted with multivisceral, liver-intestinal, or isolated intestinal grafts. Each patient got anti-thymocyte globulin induction, then tacrolimus and steroids for roughly 3 years.

In the case of this clone: The antigen remains unidentified.

Findings and caveats of the study: Investigators detected GvH clones in recipient marrow, with some emerging earlier in ileum or blood. Among circulating GvH clones, peak levels were associated with early post-transplant declines in HvG clones.

Trimming removed 2 bases at V and 5 bases at J, with 13 bases between. The CDR3 runs 14 residues. Germline V gene data show CDR1 as MNHEY and CDR2 as SVGAGI. Using immunoSEQ multiplex PCR, the repertoire was profiled, and TCRdb retains in-frame clones only, with some absent. The sample consists of some 39,000 clones, roughly 96% of them appearing once. The sequences come from unstimulated CD8+ T cells sorted from spleen or lymph node cells, collected before transplant. The gene calls are TRBV6-5 and TRBJ2-7, with D perhaps matching TRBD1 (6 bases). The receptor was isolated from a human donor who was the organ donor for an intestinal transplant. In nucleotides, the CDR3 is TGTGCCAGCAGTTACCCCGGACAGTCCCACGAGCAGTACTTC. Translating it yields CASSYPGQSHEQYF.